This T cell receptor (beta chain) was obtained from a study of CD8+ T cells in alopecia areata. Overall study context: Patients in the treated group were given tofacitinib by mouth, 5 to 10 mg twice a day.

RNA extraction and reverse transcription yielded cDNA as sequencing template. The protocol was immunoSEQ multiplex PCR, while the TCRdb copy is restricted to in-frame clones and leaves out a portion. The sample includes some 190,000 clones, roughly 46% seen only once; the top ten take around 9.1%. The study, taken as a whole, reports: Many expanded lesional clones remained in scalp and blood on tofacitinib.

A note on this clone: The antigen remains unidentified.

Treatment indicated: oral pan-JAK inhibitor, 5-10 mg twice daily. Samples from alopecia areata patients were lesional scalp punch biopsies and peripheral blood. The V and J ends lost 2 bases and 4 bases respectively, with 10 bases between them. Germline CDR1 SGHRS, CDR2 YFSETQ. The length of the CDR3 is 13 residues. The rearrangement joins TRBV5-1 to TRBJ2-7, with D uncertain. The sample consisted of CD8+ T cells sorted from blood, taken around week 54, from a patient treated with tofacitinib. The sequence derives from a human donor with alopecia areata. CDR3 sequence: CASSFAGVYEQYF. The CDR3 DNA is TGCGCCAGCAGCTTCGCCGGAGTGTACGAGCAGTACTTC. Based on the CDR3 plus reference TRBV5-1 and TRBJ2-7, the full variable domain is KAGVTQTPRYLIKTRGQQVTLSCSPISGHRSVSWYQQTPGQGLQFLFEYFSETQRNKGNFPGRFSGRQFSNSRSEMNVSTLELGDSALYLCASSFAGVYEQYFGPGTRLTVT.